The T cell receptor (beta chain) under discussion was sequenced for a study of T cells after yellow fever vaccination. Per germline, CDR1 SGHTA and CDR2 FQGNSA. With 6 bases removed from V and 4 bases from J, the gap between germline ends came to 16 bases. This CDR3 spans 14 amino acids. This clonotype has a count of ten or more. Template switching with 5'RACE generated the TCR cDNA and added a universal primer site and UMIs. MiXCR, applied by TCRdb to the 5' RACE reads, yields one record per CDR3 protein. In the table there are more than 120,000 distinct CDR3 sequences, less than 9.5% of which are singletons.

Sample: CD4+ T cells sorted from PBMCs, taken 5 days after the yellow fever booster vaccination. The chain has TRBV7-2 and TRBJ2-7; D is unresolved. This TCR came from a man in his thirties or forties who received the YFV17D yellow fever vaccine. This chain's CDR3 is CASSHNHVGYEQYF. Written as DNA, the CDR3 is TGTGCCAGCAGTCACAACCACGTTGGTTACGAGCAGTACTTC.